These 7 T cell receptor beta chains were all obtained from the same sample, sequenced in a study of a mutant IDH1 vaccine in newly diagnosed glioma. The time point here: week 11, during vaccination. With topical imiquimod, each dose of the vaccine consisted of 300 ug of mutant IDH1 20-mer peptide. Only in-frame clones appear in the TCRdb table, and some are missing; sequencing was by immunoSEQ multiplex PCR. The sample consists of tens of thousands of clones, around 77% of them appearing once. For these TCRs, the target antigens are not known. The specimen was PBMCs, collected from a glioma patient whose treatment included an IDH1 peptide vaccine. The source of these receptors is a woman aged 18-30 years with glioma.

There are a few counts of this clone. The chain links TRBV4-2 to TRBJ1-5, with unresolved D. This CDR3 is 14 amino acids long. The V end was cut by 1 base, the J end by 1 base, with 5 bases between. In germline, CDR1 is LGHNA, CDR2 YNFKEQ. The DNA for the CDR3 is TGTGCCAGCAGCCAAGTAGGGAGCAATCAGCCCCAGCATTTT. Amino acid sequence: CASSQVGSNQPQHF.

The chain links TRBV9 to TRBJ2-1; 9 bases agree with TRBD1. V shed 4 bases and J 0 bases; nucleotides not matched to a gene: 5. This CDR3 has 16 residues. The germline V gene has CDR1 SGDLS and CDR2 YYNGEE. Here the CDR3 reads CASSPAGQGSYNEQFF. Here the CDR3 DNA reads TGTGCCAGCAGCCCAGCGGGACAGGGCTCCTACAATGAGCAGTTCTTC.

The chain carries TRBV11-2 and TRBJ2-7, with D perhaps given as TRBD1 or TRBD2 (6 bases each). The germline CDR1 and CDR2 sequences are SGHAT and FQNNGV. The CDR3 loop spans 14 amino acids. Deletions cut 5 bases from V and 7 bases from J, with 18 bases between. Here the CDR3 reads CASSPLTGAREQYF. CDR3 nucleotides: TGTGCCAGCAGCCCATTGACGGGGGCGCGAGAGCAGTACTTC.

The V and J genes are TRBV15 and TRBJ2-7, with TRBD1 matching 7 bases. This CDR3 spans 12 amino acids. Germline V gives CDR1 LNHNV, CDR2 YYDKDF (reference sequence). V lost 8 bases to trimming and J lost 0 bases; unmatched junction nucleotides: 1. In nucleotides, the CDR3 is TGTGCCACCGGGGACAGCTCCTACGAGCAGTACTTC. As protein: CATGDSSYEQYF.

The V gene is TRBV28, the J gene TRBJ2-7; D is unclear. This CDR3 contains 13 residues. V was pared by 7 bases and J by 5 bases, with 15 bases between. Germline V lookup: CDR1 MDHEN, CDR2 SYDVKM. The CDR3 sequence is CASTMKGFDEQYF. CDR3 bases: TGTGCCAGCACCATGAAGGGTTTTGACGAGCAGTACTTC.

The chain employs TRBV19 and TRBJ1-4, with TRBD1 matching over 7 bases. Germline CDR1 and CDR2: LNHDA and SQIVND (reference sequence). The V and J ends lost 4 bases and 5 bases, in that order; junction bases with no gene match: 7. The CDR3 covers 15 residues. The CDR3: CASSTPTGINEKLFF. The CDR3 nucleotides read TGTGCCAGTAGTACCCCGACAGGGATCAATGAAAAACTGTTTTTT.

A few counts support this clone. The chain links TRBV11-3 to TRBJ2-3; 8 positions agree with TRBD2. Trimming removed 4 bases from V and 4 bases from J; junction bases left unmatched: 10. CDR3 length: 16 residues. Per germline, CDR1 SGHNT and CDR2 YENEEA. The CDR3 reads CASSSHRGGIADTQYF. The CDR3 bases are TGTGCCAGCAGCTCCCACCGGGGGGGCATAGCAGATACGCAGTATTTT.